This T cell receptor (beta chain) was recorded in a study of cytomegalovirus exposure and HLA in healthy donors (dated by TCRdb to about 2017). About the full investigation: According to a later analysis, one platform produced both the roughly 130 validation repertoires and the 620 or so repertoires of the first cohort. To predict cytomegalovirus infection status, the study combined high-throughput TCR immunosequencing, statistical association of individual TCRs with disease status, and machine learning. In addition to the first cohort of 666 subjects, a separate validation cohort of 120 different subjects was used. The study was designed to test whether signatures of past pathogen exposure could be identified by cataloging public T cell receptors. Here is what the overall study found, with its caveats: While some public TCRs were present in many individuals, most TCR sequences turned up only very rarely across donors. The authors suggested that the approach could potentially be extended to other disease states and immunological phenotypes. The study gave a list of more than 150 TCR beta chains associated with cytomegalovirus. Of the cluster scores, 85% to 95% were above 0 in a later analysis, which found that TCRs clustered in the first cohort also tended to co-occur in the approximately 110 validation repertoires. The validation cohort had no HLA typing available for a later analysis, so co-occurrence within that cohort was assessed over all 110 or so repertoires. Three of the identified cytomegalovirus-associated TCR beta chains were confirmed in vitro to be specific for cytomegalovirus antigens. Cytomegalovirus status was reported to be diagnosed by the classifier with high specificity and sensitivity in both the original and validation cohorts.

The donors belonged to the validation cohort of about 110 subjects, which was separate from the roughly 670-subject first cohort. Note on this clone: There is no known antigen for this receptor. One base away there is no much larger clone; base qualities are not given.

Trimmed from V: 5 bases; trimmed from J: 0 bases; junction bases lacking a gene match: 15. The germline V gene (reference sequence) yields MNHEY for CDR1 and SMNVEV for CDR2. Reading from cysteine to phenylalanine, the CDR3 counts 19 amino acids. Of all the DNA, just the CDR3 is kept, 57 bases in frame from base 1. Library preparation was by the immunoSEQ multiplex PCR assay. The published analysis was carried out like this. A statistical classification framework was built to diagnose cytomegalovirus status from the catalog of TCR beta chain sequences. In TCRdb, the immuneACCESS table is reduced to in-frame sequences with V and J assigned. These tables do not hold every clone; where another copy was compared, an unresolved V gene accounts for under half, and the others remain unexplained. Clone size and the V and J calls come from that table; the DNA yielded D and trimming. Across this sample there are around 190,000 clones, with around 80% seen only once. Jointly, the top ten make up 0.95% to 1.5% of the sample.

This chain joins TRBV27 to TRBJ2-1, and 8 bases in between align with TRBD2. The sample taken for sequencing was PBMCs. This clonotype was sampled from a woman younger than 45 in good health and CMV-seronegative. CDR3 protein: CASSRIGGGPESSYNEQFF. Here is the DNA: TGTGCCAGCAGTCGAATCGGGGGGGGGCCCGAAAGCTCCTACAATGAGCAGTTCTTC.